The entry below gives a single TCR beta chain sequence along with its context. What it recognizes is unknown. In TCRdb, the reads were re-called with MiXCR into one record per CDR3 protein. The table includes about 920,000 distinct CDR3 sequences, approximately 31% detected once. These data come from a study of T cell repertoires in cytomegalovirus infection. Turning to the study itself: Signatures in public TCR beta sequences pointed to both CMV infection and matching HLA type.

Broader study findings: The response measured ex vivo was dominated by TCR beta clonotypes (HLA-C-restricted and CMV-specific). Public TCR beta family frequency separated CMV-and-HLA carriers, including in an independent cohort.

The source was cultured CD8+ T cells from PBMCs, collected from culture after CMV antigen stimulation. This TCR was recovered from a human donor in good health (CMV status not recorded). Some clones in this sample may be carry-over from other donors' samples.

The CDR3 coding sequence is TGTGCCAGCAATATATTCGAAGGGCGTAAGGAGTTCTTC. Its protein product is CASNIFEGRKEFF. The chain joins TRBV2 to TRBJ2-1; no reliable D call. Per germline, CDR1 SNHLY and CDR2 FYNNEI. Trimming stripped 7 bases from V and 14 bases from J, with 21 bases between. CDR3 size: 13 residues.